The subject of this entry is one T cell receptor beta chain. The assay was immunoSEQ multiplex PCR, and TCRdb's table has in-frame clones only and misses some. The sample yields 2 million to 2.5 million clones, about 92% seen once. The entry originates in a study of shared clonotypes between healthy human individuals. Naive-designated CD8 cells lacked CD45RO, were positively enriched for CCR7, and omitted terminally differentiated effector memory CD45RA+ cells. The sequence was obtained from a man aged 18 to 29 in good health. Some clones in this sample may be carry-over from other donors' samples. Sequencing was carried out using naive CD8+ T cells from PBMCs.

CDR3: CASSFEAGGYNEQFF. CDR3 coding DNA: TGTGCCAGCAGCTTCGAAGCGGGGGGGTACAATGAGCAGTTCTTC. This chain links TRBV7-9 with TRBJ2-1, with 10 bases fitting TRBD2. After removal of 3 bases from V and 4 bases from J, the junction contained 3 bases not matched to a gene. Germline assignment: CDR1 SEHNR and CDR2 FQNEAQ (reference sequence). The length of the CDR3 is 15 residues.